Listed below are T cell receptor beta chains from one sample, sequenced in a study of cytomegalovirus exposure and HLA in healthy donors. Sequencing was performed with immunoSEQ multiplex PCR; in TCRdb, only in-frame clones are kept and a portion is missing. Here the sample spans roughly 190,000 clones, about 62% being singletons. Source material: PBMCs. These receptors were taken from a man aged 35-49 years in good health and CMV-seronegative. Both conserved end residues are part of each CDR3. Fields, in order: V gene, clone size, CDR3 length, D gene, J gene, CDR3 protein, CDR3 DNA. A D gene is named only where the DNA matches it firmly. Only part of the rows carry a size: once, few, many, or a class if the clone is expanded.

V gene: TRBV7-6
clone size: few
CDR3 length: 15
D gene: NA
J gene: TRBJ2-7
CDR3 protein: CASSAPGAGPYEQYF
CDR3 DNA: TGTGCCAGCAGCGCGCCTGGGGCGGGACCCTACGAGCAGTACTTC

V gene: TRBV28
clone size: NA
CDR3 length: 15
D gene: TRBD1
J gene: TRBJ1-6
CDR3 protein: CASSLYRTGNSPLHF
CDR3 DNA: TGTGCCAGCAGTTTATATCGGACAGGAAATTCACCCCTCCACTTT

V gene: TRBV15
clone size: NA
CDR3 length: 15
D gene: TRBD2
J gene: TRBJ2-7
CDR3 protein: CATSTRLAGGSEQYF
CDR3 DNA: TGTGCCACCAGCACTCGACTAGCGGGGGGATCCGAGCAGTACTTC

V gene: TRBV28
clone size: NA
CDR3 length: 15
D gene: NA
J gene: TRBJ2-3
CDR3 protein: CASTFIRGGPDTQYF
CDR3 DNA: TGTGCCAGCACCTTCATTAGGGGGGGGCCTGATACGCAGTATTTT

V gene: TRBV7-9
clone size: NA
CDR3 length: 16
D gene: TRBD2
J gene: TRBJ2-1
CDR3 protein: CASSIGGLVPYNEQFF
CDR3 DNA: TGTGCCAGCAGCATAGGCGGACTAGTTCCTTACAATGAGCAGTTCTTC

V gene: TRBV6-6
clone size: few
CDR3 length: 16
D gene: TRBD1
J gene: TRBJ1-6
CDR3 protein: CASRRTGGEPNSPLHF
CDR3 DNA: TGTGCCAGCAGACGAACAGGGGGCGAACCAAATTCACCCCTCCACTTT

V gene: TRBV9
clone size: NA
CDR3 length: 16
D gene: TRBD1
J gene: TRBJ2-3
CDR3 protein: CASNRQGAYGADTQYF
CDR3 DNA: TGTGCCAGCAACCGACAGGGGGCTTACGGCGCAGATACGCAGTATTTT

V gene: TRBV2
clone size: NA
CDR3 length: 15
D gene: TRBD2
J gene: TRBJ2-1
CDR3 protein: CASMMGRGAYNEQFF
CDR3 DNA: TGTGCCAGCATGATGGGGCGGGGGGCCTACAATGAGCAGTTCTTC

V gene: TRBV27
clone size: NA
CDR3 length: 15
D gene: TRBD1
J gene: TRBJ1-2
CDR3 protein: CASSPGTASNYGYTF
CDR3 DNA: TGTGCCAGCAGTCCCGGGACAGCTTCTAACTATGGCTACACCTTC

V gene: TRBV4-1
clone size: NA
CDR3 length: 15
D gene: TRBD1
J gene: TRBJ1-1
CDR3 protein: CASSLAGTGRGEAFF
CDR3 DNA: TGCGCCAGCAGCCTCGCCGGGACAGGGAGGGGTGAAGCTTTCTTT

V gene: TRBV6-6
clone size: NA
CDR3 length: 15
D gene: TRBD1
J gene: TRBJ2-2
CDR3 protein: CATPLGQSNTGELFF
CDR3 DNA: TGTGCCACCCCCTTGGGACAGTCGAACACCGGGGAGCTGTTTTTT

V gene: TRBV6-1
clone size: NA
CDR3 length: 13
D gene: NA
J gene: TRBJ2-7
CDR3 protein: CATEDSFTYEQYF
CDR3 DNA: TGTGCCACCGAGGACAGCTTCACCTACGAGCAGTACTTC

V gene: TRBV4-1
clone size: NA
CDR3 length: 14
D gene: NA
J gene: TRBJ2-5
CDR3 protein: CASSQGTSEETQYF
CDR3 DNA: TGCGCCAGCAGCCAAGGGACTTCCGAAGAGACCCAGTACTTC

V gene: TRBV12-5
clone size: NA
CDR3 length: 16
D gene: TRBD1
J gene: TRBJ2-5
CDR3 protein: CASGLGPLTGGETQYF
CDR3 DNA: TGTGCTAGTGGTCTGGGACCCCTCACAGGGGGAGAGACCCAGTACTTC